Below, one T cell receptor (beta chain) is given with its context. The data were taken from a study of blood T cell repertoires in COVID-19. In the original processing: Nucleated cell number was recorded as an estimate derived from reference gene primer amplification. The method was immunoSEQ multiplex PCR; TCRdb's version includes in-frame clones alone and lacks a portion of them. Clone size and V and J calls were adopted from that table, with D and trimming inferred from the DNA. The table shows hundreds of thousands of clones, with around nine tenths occurring only once. Individuals aged about 18 to 100 years were recruited from some 26 US areas. Which cohort a participant joined came from the clinical history participants gave. The junction had 12 bases not matched to a gene; V was cut back by 4 bases and J by 7 bases. Germline V gene sequence: CDR1 SGHAT, CDR2 FQNNGV. CDR3 length: 17 amino acids.

The rearrangement uses TRBV11-2 and TRBJ2-2; 10 nucleotides match TRBD2. The receptor was derived from a woman in her forties or fifties with acute COVID-19. The specimen sequenced was PBMCs or T cells enriched from blood (not recorded which). The CDR3 DNA is TGTGCCAGCAGCTCCGATGCAGCGGGAGGGCCAAGCGGGGAGCTGTTTTTT. Its translation is CASSSDAAGGPSGELFF.